This TCR beta chain came from a study of blood T cells in healthy people across ages (dated by TCRdb to the mid-2010s). Background on the whole study: In model experiments, roughly one uniquely barcoded TCR beta cDNA molecule per two T cells was captured by template switching. The study measured age-related changes in TCR beta repertoire diversity using deep sequencing normalized with unique cDNA molecular identifiers. The donors were divided into four age groups: young (average around 16 years), middle-aged (approximately 39), aged (about 61) and long-lived (approximately 74). To avoid experimental bias, donors of different ages were randomly spread across the sequencing lanes. The study analyzed two additional independent replicas of 1 million unique cDNA reads from the same blood draw for two donors, one aged 18 to 29 and one aged 80 or older. The study at large found these results: Observed TCR beta diversity correlated strongly with the percentage of naive T cells measured by flow cytometry. Estimates of total diversity based on one million sequenced T cells were regarded as lower bounds and as underestimates. Observed TCR beta diversity per million T cells fell roughly linearly with age, and a significant reduction was already apparent by age about 43. Since profiling was done on bulk unsorted PBMCs, naive and antigen-experienced compartments could not be conclusively compared. The long-lived group showed more naive CD4+ T cells, fewer expanded clones and increased TCR diversity than the aged group, suggesting age selection. Donor CMV infection status was unknown, potentially confounding age-related changes in expanded clonotypes.

Donors were roughly 40 systemically healthy Caucasian individuals from Russia aged roughly 6 to 90 years. Roughly 10 milliliters of peripheral blood were drawn from each donor into EDTA-treated Vacutainer tubes. Ficoll-Paque density-gradient centrifugation was used to isolate PBMCs, with at least 6.5 million obtained per sample. Trizol reagent was used to extract total RNA from the PBMCs, yielding at least 5 micrograms per sample. For every donor, an aliquot of PBMCs went through flow cytometry to measure the percentages of naive CD45RAhigh/CD27high T cells. This clonotype was detected a few times. Its binding antigen is unknown. The sample holds no much larger clone one base away, and base qualities are not on file. Library creation used 5' RACE. The sequencer listed for this sample is Illumina HiSeq 2500. A second PCR of about 6 to 11 cycles was performed with a sample-barcoded 5' primer and a J-beta primer mix. Each TCR beta cDNA molecule received a unique molecular identifier from a template-switch 5' adaptor carrying 12 random nucleotides. Each sample yielded at least 3 million CDR3-containing paired-end reads. First-strand cDNA was synthesized from all RNA with the Mint cDNA synthesis kit, primed by a TRBC-specific oligonucleotide. Following uracil-DNA glycosylase treatment, a first 18-cycle PCR with universal primers M1SS and BC2_uni_R was performed on all cDNA. The authors' analysis ran thus. For normalization, 1 million high-quality reads, each with a distinct molecular identifier, were randomly selected from each sample. Instead of being binned into consensus sequences, reads that shared molecular identifiers were thrown out. MiTCR, set to a Q25 quality threshold and the strictest error-elimination algorithm, was used for CDR3 identification, clonotype clustering and error correction. Lower-bound total TCR beta diversity was estimated with a nonparametric unseen species model using Euler transformation. Using fastp at Q25 and MiXCR, TCRdb reprocessed the public reads and kept productive beta chains. Rows with a matching CDR3 protein are joined into one entry that keeps the most common DNA and genes. What appears here as the V and J calls and clone size reflects TCRdb's work, not the paper's. This sample lists around 650,000 distinct CDR3 sequences; over 40% were detected once. 30% of the sample belongs to the ten largest clones.

V loses 1 base of germline sequence and J loses 2 bases, and the interval between the two ends is 9 bases. CDR1 is given as SGHTA and CDR2 as FQGNSA, both from the germline V gene. The CDR3 starts with the cysteine, ends with the phenylalanine, and has 15 residues. The kept DNA is CDR3 alone, 45 bases in frame from the first base. The TCR comes from a man aged 80 or over in good health. The sequenced sample consisted of blood. The chain uses TRBV7-2 and TRBJ1-5, with the D gene call left open. The CDR3 reads CASSLEVSRNQPQHF. The DNA reads as follows: TGTGCCAGCAGCTTAGAAGTAAGCCGCAATCAGCCCCAGCATTTT.